These 29 T cell receptor beta chains share one sample of origin, sequenced in a study of T-cell reconstitution after alpha-beta-depleted transplantation in children. As it was prepared, the TCRbeta library received unique molecular identifiers. MiXCR, applied by TCRdb to the PCR reads, yields one record per CDR3 protein. The top ten hold about a sixth of the sample, which has 140,000 to 150,000 distinct CDR3 sequences, roughly 8.8% seen once. The source material was PBMCs, mostly from graft donor cells, sampled 180 days after TCRalphabeta/CD19-depleted stem cell transplant. Receptors were obtained from a female patient aged 2 to 10 who had a stem cell transplant for congenital amegakaryocytic thrombocytopenia, so the T cells may come from the graft donor.

This clonotype was seen repeatedly, ten times or more. The V and J genes are TRBV13 and TRBJ2-5; tentatively, D is TRBD2 (5 bases). In germline, CDR1 is PRHDT, CDR2 FYEKMQ (reference sequence). Between the trimmed V and J ends, which lost 3 bases and 5 bases, there was a span of 13 bases. CDR3 size: 14 residues. Here the CDR3 reads CASSFRLAGETQYF. Written as DNA, the CDR3 is TGTGCCAGCAGCTTTCGGCTAGCCGGGGAGACCCAGTACTTC. Full variable domain (rest looked up from reference TRBV13 and TRBJ2-5): AAGVIQSPRHLIKEKRETATLKCYPIPRHDTVYWYQQGPGQDPQFLISFYEKMQSDKGSIPDRFSAQQFSDYHSELNMSSLELGDSALYFCASSFRLAGETQYFGPGTRLLVL.

Notes on this clonotype: This sequence may be a read error, since a much larger clone differs from it by one base. This chain joins TRBV29-1 and TRBJ2-1; D remains ambiguous. The CDR3 extends over 13 amino acids. Germline values: CDR1 SQVTM, CDR2 ANQGSEA. CDR3: CSVVKTTYTEQFF. Written as DNA, the CDR3 is TGCAGCGTTGTAAAGACGACCTACACTGAGCAGTTCTTC.

The gene calls are TRBV11-1 and TRBJ2-4, with 10 positions matching TRBD1. The CDR3 sequence is 19 residues long. Germline assignment: CDR1 SGHAT and CDR2 FQDESV (reference sequence). The ends lost 4 bases at V and 1 base at J; junction bases unmatched: 13. In DNA form, the CDR3 reads TGTGCCAGCAGCTATCGGGGACAGGGGCTCTTCCTGGCCAAAAACATTCAGTACTTC. It specifies CASSYRGQGLFLAKNIQYF.

The rearrangement uses TRBV18 and TRBJ2-7; D possibly matches TRBD1 or TRBD2 (6 bases each). This CDR3 contains 17 residues. Germline CDR1 and CDR2: KGHSH and LQKENI. V dropped 3 bases and J dropped 2 bases, with 20 bases sitting between them. The CDR3 region is CASSPSLTVGGPYEQYF. The CDR3 nucleotides read TGTGCCAGCTCACCCAGCCTTACAGTGGGGGGCCCCTACGAGCAGTACTTC.

The CDR3 DNA reads as TGTGCCAGCAGCTTCGGCCTGAGTGGGGCCAACGTCCTGACTTTC. Amino acid sequence: CASSFGLSGANVLTF. V gene TRBV5-5 combines with J gene TRBJ2-6, with D uncertain. Germline values: CDR1 SGHKS, CDR2 YYEKEE (reference sequence). The CDR3 extends over 15 amino acids. V was cut by 2 bases and J by 3 bases, with 9 bases left in between.

At least ten counts were recorded for this clonotype. The genes are TRBV12-3 or TRBV12-4 and TRBJ1-1; 7 bases map to TRBD1. V lost 5 bases and J lost 6; bases outside the gene matches: 12. The CDR3 has 15 residues. CDR3 bases: TGTGCCAGCAGTATGCTGGACAGGACTAAATCTGAAGCTTTCTTT. It is translated as CASSMLDRTKSEAFF.

This clonotype was found a few times. The chain carries TRBV7-7 and TRBJ2-7, with 7 positions matching TRBD1. CDR1 is SSHAT and CDR2 is FNYEAQ in the germline V gene (reference sequence). The V gene end was trimmed by 5 bases and the J gene end by 4 bases; junction bases not matched to a gene: 5. The CDR3 loop spans 13 amino acids. CDR3 sequence (DNA): TGTGCCAGCAGCGTCACACAGGGGTACGAGCAGTACTTC. Translated, it gives CASSVTQGYEQYF.

Many counts were recorded for this clonotype. The J gene is TRBJ1-5, the V gene TRBV18; D gene unclear. Trimming took off 2 bases at V and 4 bases at J, with 3 bases between the two ends. This CDR3 is built from 12 residues. Germline lookup yields CDR1 KGHSH and CDR2 LQKENI. Here the CDR3 DNA reads TGTGCCAGCTCACCAGGGAATCAGCCCCAGCATTTT. Translation gives CASSPGNQPQHF.

This clonotype was seen many times. The chain joins TRBV20-1 to TRBJ2-1, with TRBD2 matching over 7 bases. Germline V gives CDR1 DFQATT, CDR2 SNEGSKA (reference sequence). Unmatched junction bases numbered 6, after V lost 2 bases and J lost 5 bases. The CDR3 consists of 14 residues. CDR3 region: CSARWGRAHNEQFF. CDR3 bases: TGCAGTGCTAGATGGGGGAGGGCCCACAATGAGCAGTTCTTC.

There are a few counts of this clonotype. The chain carries TRBV10-3 and TRBJ2-1; TRBD2 matches 11 bases. The CDR3 sequence is 17 residues long. The trim removed 0 bases at V and 1 base at J, leaving 2 bases unmatched. The germline gives CDR1 ENHRY, CDR2 SYGVKD. The CDR3 region has the DNA TGTGCCATCAGTGAGTCAATAGCGGGGGGGTCCTACAATGAGCAGTTCTTC. This codes for CAISESIAGGSYNEQFF.

In its sample, this clonotype was seen a few times. The chain has TRBV4-1 and TRBJ2-2; 14 bases match TRBD2. Germline assignment: CDR1 MGHRA and CDR2 YSYEKL. The J segment lost 7 bases and the V segment lost 4 bases, leaving 11 bases of the junction unmatched. This CDR3 comprises 18 residues. CDR3 coding DNA: TGCGCCAGCAGCCCCTGGGGGACTAGCGGGAGATTAAACGGGGAGCTGTTTTTT. The encoded protein is CASSPWGTSGRLNGELFF.

A note on this clonotype: A clone one base away is much larger, so this may be a read error. The chain links TRBV7-2 to TRBJ2-5; no definite D call. This CDR3 spans 14 amino acids. The germline CDR1 and CDR2 sequences are SGHTA and FQGNSA. The CDR3 sequence is CSSSLIVGIETQYF. The DNA for the CDR3 is TGTTCCAGCAGCTTAATCGTTGGGATTGAGACCCAGTACTTC.

The chain is built from TRBV18 and TRBJ2-1, with 8 bases identical to TRBD1. The CDR3 is made up of 15 amino acids. V shed 3 bases, J shed 6 bases, and the junction held 7 bases outside the gene matches. The V gene's germline CDR1 is KGHSH and CDR2 LQKENI. Here the CDR3 reads CASSPSGTGFNEQFF. The CDR3 DNA reads TGTGCCAGCTCACCCTCCGGGACAGGTTTCAATGAGCAGTTCTTC.

This clonotype was found many times. The chain carries TRBV28 and TRBJ2-7, with D tentatively TRBD2 (5 bases). Germline assignment: CDR1 MDHEN and CDR2 SYDVKM. The CDR3 is made up of 13 amino acids. Trimming took off 8 bases at V and 2 bases at J, with 13 bases between the two ends. CDR3 DNA sequence: TGTGCCAGCGGACTTACACCTACCTACGAGCAGTACTTC. This encodes CASGLTPTYEQYF.

This clonotype was observed many times. The chain recombines TRBV2 with TRBJ2-3, with 8 nucleotides matching TRBD2. There are 13 residues in the CDR3. J gave up 0 bases and V 9 bases, and 2 bases lay outside the gene matches. Germline V gives CDR1 SNHLY, CDR2 FYNNEI. CDR3: CASSSGSTDTQYF. CDR3 coding DNA: TGTGCCAGTTCTAGCGGGAGCACAGATACGCAGTATTTT.

This clonotype was recorded a few times. V usage is TRBV20-1 and J usage is TRBJ2-2; D gene ambiguous. CDR3 length: 15 amino acids. CDR1 and CDR2 from the germline V gene are DFQATT and SNEGSKA (reference sequence). V was trimmed by 0 bases and J by 4 bases, leaving 12 bases between them. The CDR3 DNA follows: TGCAGTGCTAGAGATCTATCCTTTCCCACCGGGGAGCTGTTTTTT. Encoded protein: CSARDLSFPTGELFF.

This clonotype was seen only a few times. The chain carries TRBV11-1 and TRBJ1-2; a weak D match, TRBD1 (6 bases). The ends were cut back, 7 bases at V and 0 bases at J, with 24 bases in the middle. The CDR3 is made up of 18 amino acids. Germline lookup yields CDR1 SGHAT and CDR2 FQDESV (reference sequence). The CDR3 DNA is TGTGCCAGCACCTATGACGGCAGGGGCTGGGATCCTAACTATGGCTACACCTTC. Translated, it gives CASTYDGRGWDPNYGYTF.

This clonotype has a count of ten or more. V and J are TRBV4-2 and TRBJ2-7; the D gene could be TRBD1 or TRBD2 (6 bases each). The CDR3 consists of 16 residues. Germline CDR1 is LGHNA and CDR2 is YNFKEQ. The V gene lost 4 bases and the J gene lost 3 bases, with 19 bases spanning the gap. The CDR3 sequence is CASSPILAEGVYEQYF. CDR3 in DNA: TGTGCCAGCAGCCCCATCCTCGCGGAGGGGGTCTACGAGCAGTACTTC.

The sample holds many counts of this clonotype. V usage is TRBV5-5 and J usage is TRBJ2-5, with 7 bases identical to TRBD2. After removal of 4 bases from V and 4 bases from J, the junction contained 4 bases not matched to a gene. CDR1 is SGHKS and CDR2 is YYEKEE in the germline V gene (reference sequence). CDR3 length: 13 amino acids. The CDR3 spells CASSHPGGETQYF. In nucleotides, the CDR3 is TGTGCCAGCAGCCATCCGGGGGGAGAGACCCAGTACTTC.

This clonotype was seen many times. The gene calls are TRBV5-1 and TRBJ2-2; the D gene is possibly TRBD1 (6 bases). CDR1 and CDR2 from the germline V gene are SGHRS and YFSETQ. This CDR3 spans 16 amino acids. V lost 4 bases to trimming and J lost 0 bases, with 13 bases between them. The CDR3: CASSRTGSTNTGELFF. For the CDR3, the DNA is TGCGCCAGCAGCCGAACAGGGAGCACGAACACCGGGGAGCTGTTTTTT.

This clonotype was counted many times. The CDR3 region has the DNA TGTGCCAGCAGTTTTTTACGAGCGGGAGTCGGGGAGCAGTACTTC. This gives the protein CASSFLRAGVGEQYF. This sequence joins TRBV28 and TRBJ2-7, with 8 positions matching TRBD2. CDR1 is MDHEN and CDR2 is SYDVKM in the germline V gene. This CDR3 contains 15 residues. V was pared by 3 bases and J by 7 bases, with 11 bases of the junction left unmatched. Drawing the rest from reference TRBV28 and TRBJ2-7, the complete variable domain is DVKVTQSSRYLVKRTGEKVFLECVQDMDHENMFWYRQDPGLGLRLIYFSYDVKMKEKGDIPEGYSVSREKKERFSLILESASTNQTSMYLCASSFLRAGVGEQYFGPGTRLTVT.

The chain joins TRBV5-4 to TRBJ2-5; 7 nucleotides line up with TRBD1. Germline assignment: CDR1 SGHNT and CDR2 YYREEE (reference sequence). The length of the CDR3 is 15 residues. J gave up 2 bases and V 4 bases, and 8 bases lay outside the gene matches. CDR3 region: CASSPAGQAQETQYF. CDR3 bases: TGTGCCAGCAGCCCGGCAGGACAGGCACAAGAGACCCAGTACTTC.

This clonotype was seen more than once but under ten times. V usage is TRBV4-2 and J usage is TRBJ2-3; D is unresolved. Deletions cut 1 base from V and 6 bases from J, with 11 bases between. This CDR3 has 14 residues. Per germline, CDR1 LGHNA and CDR2 YNFKEQ. CDR3 region: CASSQGSAVDTQYF. The CDR3 region has the DNA TGTGCCAGCAGCCAAGGTTCGGCGGTGGATACGCAGTATTTT.

There are many counts of this clonotype. The genes are TRBV15 and TRBJ2-3; tentatively, D is TRBD2 (7 bases). The CDR3 loop spans 16 amino acids. The V end lost 4 bases, the J end lost 4 bases, and 18 bases lay between the germline ends. Per germline, CDR1 LNHNV and CDR2 YYDKDF (reference sequence). The CDR3 DNA follows: TGTGCCACCAGCACCCTTTGGGGGGCGGGGGCAGATACGCAGTATTTT. This sequence encodes CATSTLWGAGADTQYF.

In DNA form, the CDR3 reads TGTGCCTGCACCCAAGGTGGGGGGACAGGGGGCCATTCACCCCTCCACTTT. It translates to CACTQGGGTGGHSPLHF. The V call is TRBV3-1, the J call TRBJ1-6, with 12 nucleotides matching TRBD1. Trimming took 11 bases from V and 8 from J; bases not matched to a gene: 16. Germline loops: CDR1 LGHDT, CDR2 YNNKEL (reference sequence). The length of the CDR3 is 17 residues.

This clonotype was seen many times. V is TRBV11-3 and J is TRBJ2-1; D is tentatively TRBD1 or TRBD2 (6 bases each). V was pared by 2 bases and J by 8 bases, with 13 bases between. The germline V gene has CDR1 SGHNT and CDR2 YENEEA. CDR3 size: 14 residues. CDR3 DNA sequence: TGTGCCAGCAGCTTATGGGGGGCAGGTGATGAGCAGTTCTTC. Encoded protein: CASSLWGAGDEQFF.

The chain combines TRBV20-1 with TRBJ1-1, with D possibly matching TRBD1 (5 bases). This CDR3 contains 13 residues. CDR1 is DFQATT and CDR2 is SNEGSKA in the germline V gene (reference sequence). Trimming left V 3 bases short and J 1 base short, with 9 bases between. CDR3: CSARGEPNTEAFF. CDR3 nucleotides: TGCAGTGCTAGGGGGGAACCGAACACTGAAGCTTTCTTT.

This clonotype was seen repeatedly, ten times or more. V gene TRBV29-1 combines with J gene TRBJ2-3; 8 bases match TRBD2. The CDR3 has 14 amino acids. J was trimmed by 5 bases and V by 4 bases; bases with no gene match: 8. Per germline, CDR1 SQVTM and CDR2 ANQGSEA. CDR3 coding DNA: TGCAGCGTTGCAGTGACTAGCGTGGTAGATACGCAGTATTTT. The encoded protein is CSVAVTSVVDTQYF.

This clonotype was picked up many times. The chain recombines TRBV7-2 with TRBJ2-7; weak D call: TRBD2 (6 bases). Germline V CDR1 and CDR2: SGHTA, FQGNSA. The CDR3 extends over 15 amino acids. Trimming left V 7 bases short and J 6 bases short, with 22 bases between. Here the CDR3 reads CASNLLRGGMSEQYF. CDR3 nucleotides: TGTGCCAGCAACCTATTGAGGGGAGGAATGAGCGAGCAGTACTTC.